This record looks at one T cell receptor (beta chain) sequence and its context. Its antigen remains unidentified. Trimming left V 7 bases short and J 4 bases short, with 16 bases between. This CDR3 is built from 15 residues. Germline values: CDR1 MNHEY, CDR2 SMNVEV (reference sequence). The data originate from a study of cytomegalovirus exposure and HLA in healthy donors. Regarding the study as a whole: It was reported in a later analysis that an Asian-associated ancestry cluster showed fewer N-insertions than the 666-donor mean.

The PCR used 60 Vbeta and 13 Jbeta primers. TCRdb's copy holds only in-frame clones and misses some; the assay was immunoSEQ multiplex PCR. The table lists about 140,000 clones, about 61% of them singletons. The sample comprised PBMCs. The clonotype originates from a male donor in good health and CMV-seronegative. The J gene is TRBJ2-2, the V gene TRBV27; the D gene is possibly TRBD1 (6 bases). DNA of the CDR3: TGTGCCAGCACCCCCGACGGACAGTTCACCGGGGAGCTGTTTTTT. This translates into CASTPDGQFTGELFF.